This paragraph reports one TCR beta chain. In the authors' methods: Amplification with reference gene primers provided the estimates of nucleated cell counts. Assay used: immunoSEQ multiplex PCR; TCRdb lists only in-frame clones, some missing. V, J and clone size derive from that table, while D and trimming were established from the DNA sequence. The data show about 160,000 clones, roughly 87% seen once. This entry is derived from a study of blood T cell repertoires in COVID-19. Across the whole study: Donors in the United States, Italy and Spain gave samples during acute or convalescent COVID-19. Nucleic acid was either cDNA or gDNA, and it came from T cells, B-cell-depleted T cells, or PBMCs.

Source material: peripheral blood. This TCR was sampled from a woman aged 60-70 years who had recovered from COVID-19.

Written as DNA, the CDR3 is TGTGCCAGCAGCTCCGAGAGGGTAAATTCACCCCTCCACTTT. Translated, it gives CASSSERVNSPLHF. The chain links TRBV11-1 to TRBJ1-6; no reliable D call. The CDR3 has 14 amino acids. Germline V CDR1 and CDR2: SGHAT, FQDESV (reference sequence). Trimming shortened V by 4 bases and J by 7 bases, and 11 bases separated the two germline ends.